This TCR beta chain was observed in a study of OX40 agonist ivuxolimab in advanced cancers. CDR3 length: 20 amino acids. Germline-derived CDR1 and CDR2 are ENHRY and SYGVKD. The junction had 13 bases not matched to a gene; V was cut back by 2 bases and J by 2 bases. Clones were sequenced by immunoSEQ multiplex PCR, and TCRdb holds only the in-frame ones, with some missing. The sample has about 43,000 clones; 70% to 90% are singletons. This clonotype originated in an adult with an advanced solid tumor such as melanoma, head and neck, liver or kidney cancer. Sequencing used CD4+ or CD8+ T cells sorted from blood, obtained in a trial of the OX40 agonist ivuxolimab. J is TRBJ2-1 and V is TRBV10-3; 12 bases are shared with TRBD2. The CDR3 here is CAISEGTGVTSGRPYNEQFF. DNA of the CDR3: TGTGCCATCAGTGAGGGGACAGGGGTAACTAGCGGGAGGCCCTACAATGAGCAGTTCTTC.